This T cell receptor (beta chain) was retrieved from a study of shared clonotypes between healthy human individuals. Study details: A donor's plate count was three for CD4 naive and three for CD4 memory; CD8 naive had two and CD8 memory one.

The protocol was immunoSEQ multiplex PCR, while the TCRdb copy is restricted to in-frame clones and leaves out a portion. Among 2 million to 3 million clones, 80% to 95% were seen once, and the ten largest hold around 0.4%. The CDR3 has 19 amino acids. Germline-derived CDR1 and CDR2 are SGHTA and FQGNSA. The ends lost 5 bases at V and 4 bases at J; junction bases unmatched: 20. This receptor was identified in a man younger than 35 in good health. Some clones in this sample may be carry-over from other donors' samples. The chain carries TRBV7-2 and TRBJ2-7, with 10 bases aligning to TRBD2. Sequencing used naive CD4+ T cells from PBMCs. Subset described: CD45RA+ positively selected. The CDR3 reads CASSVTHSPASGSKYEQYF. In DNA form, the CDR3 reads TGTGCCAGCAGCGTAACACACTCCCCCGCTAGCGGGAGTAAGTACGAGCAGTACTTC.